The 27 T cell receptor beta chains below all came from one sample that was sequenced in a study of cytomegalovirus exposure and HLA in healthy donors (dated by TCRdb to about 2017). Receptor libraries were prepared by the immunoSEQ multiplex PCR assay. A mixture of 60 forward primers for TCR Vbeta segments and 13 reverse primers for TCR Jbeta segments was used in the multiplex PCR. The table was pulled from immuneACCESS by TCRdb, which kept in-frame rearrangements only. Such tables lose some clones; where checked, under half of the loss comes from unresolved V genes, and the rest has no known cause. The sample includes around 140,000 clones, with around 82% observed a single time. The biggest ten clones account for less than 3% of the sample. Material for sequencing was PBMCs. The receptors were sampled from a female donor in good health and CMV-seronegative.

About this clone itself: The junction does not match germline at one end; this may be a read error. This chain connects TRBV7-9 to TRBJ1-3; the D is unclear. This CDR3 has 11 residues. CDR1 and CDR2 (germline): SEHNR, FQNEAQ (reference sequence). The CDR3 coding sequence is TGTTCCAGCAGTTTTACCGGGTCTCCCCTCTTT. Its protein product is CSSSFTGSPLF.

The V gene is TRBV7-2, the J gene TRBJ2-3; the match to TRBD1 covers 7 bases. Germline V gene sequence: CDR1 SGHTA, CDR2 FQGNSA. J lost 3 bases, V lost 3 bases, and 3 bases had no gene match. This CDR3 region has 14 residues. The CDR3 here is CASSFSQGTDTQYF. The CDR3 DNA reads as TGTGCCAGCAGCTTCTCACAGGGGACAGATACGCAGTATTTT.

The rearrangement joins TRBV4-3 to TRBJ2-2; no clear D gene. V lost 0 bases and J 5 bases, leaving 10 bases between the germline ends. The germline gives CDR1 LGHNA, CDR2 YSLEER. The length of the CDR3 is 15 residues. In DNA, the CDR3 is TGCGCCAGCAGCCAAGATGTGCGAGTGACCGGGGAGCTGTTTTTT. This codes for CASSQDVRVTGELFF.

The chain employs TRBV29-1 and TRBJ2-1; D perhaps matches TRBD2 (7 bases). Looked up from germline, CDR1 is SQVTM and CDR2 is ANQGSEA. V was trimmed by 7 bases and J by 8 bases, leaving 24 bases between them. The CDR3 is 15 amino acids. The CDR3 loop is CSGGALSGEGHEQFF. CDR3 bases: TGCAGCGGGGGGGCACTAAGCGGGGAGGGGCATGAGCAGTTCTTC.

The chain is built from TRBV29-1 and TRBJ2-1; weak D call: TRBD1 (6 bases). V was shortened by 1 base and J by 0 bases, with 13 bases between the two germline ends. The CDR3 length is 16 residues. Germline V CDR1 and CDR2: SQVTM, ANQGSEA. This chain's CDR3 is CSVEGSAQGSYNEQFF. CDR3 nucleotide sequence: TGCAGCGTTGAAGGATCCGCACAGGGCTCCTACAATGAGCAGTTCTTC.

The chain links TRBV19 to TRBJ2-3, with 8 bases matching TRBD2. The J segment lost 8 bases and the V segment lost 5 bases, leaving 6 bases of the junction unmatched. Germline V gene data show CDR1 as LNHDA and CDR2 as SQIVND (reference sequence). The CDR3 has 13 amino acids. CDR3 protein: CASSSRTSLTQYF. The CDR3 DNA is TGTGCCAGTAGTTCACGGACTAGCCTTACGCAGTATTTT.

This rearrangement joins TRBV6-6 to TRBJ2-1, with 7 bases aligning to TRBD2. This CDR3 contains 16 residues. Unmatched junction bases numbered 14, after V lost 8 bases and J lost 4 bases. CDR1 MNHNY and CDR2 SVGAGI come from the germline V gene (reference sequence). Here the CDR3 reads CASSDAYQRGYNEQFF. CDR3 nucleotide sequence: TGTGCCAGCTCGGACGCTTATCAGCGGGGATACAATGAGCAGTTCTTC.

The CDR3 DNA reads as TGTGCCAGCAGCAGAACAGGGGACTACACCTTC. Protein product: CASSRTGDYTF. The rearrangement uses TRBV5-4 and TRBJ1-2; 7 positions match TRBD1. V lost 4 bases and J lost 10; bases outside the gene matches: 4. The germline gives CDR1 SGHNT, CDR2 YYREEE (reference sequence). The CDR3 runs 11 residues.

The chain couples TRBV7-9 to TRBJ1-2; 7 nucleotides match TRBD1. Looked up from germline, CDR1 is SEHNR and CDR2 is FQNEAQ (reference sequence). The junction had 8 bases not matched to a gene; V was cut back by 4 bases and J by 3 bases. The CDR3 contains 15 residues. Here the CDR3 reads CASSYDLTGDYGYTF. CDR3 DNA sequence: TGTGCCAGCAGCTACGACCTAACAGGGGACTATGGCTACACCTTC.

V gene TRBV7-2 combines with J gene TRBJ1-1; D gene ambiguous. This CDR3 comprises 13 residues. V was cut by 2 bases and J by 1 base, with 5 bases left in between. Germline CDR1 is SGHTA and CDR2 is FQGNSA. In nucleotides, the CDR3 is TGTGCCAGCAGCTTATTATGGAACACTGAAGCTTTCTTT. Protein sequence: CASSLLWNTEAFF.

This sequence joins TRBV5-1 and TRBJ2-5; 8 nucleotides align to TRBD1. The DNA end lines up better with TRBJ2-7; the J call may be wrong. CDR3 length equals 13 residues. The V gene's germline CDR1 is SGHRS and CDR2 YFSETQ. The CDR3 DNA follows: TGCGCCAGCAGACTAACAGGGGGATACGAGCAGTACTTC. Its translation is CASRLTGGYEQYF.

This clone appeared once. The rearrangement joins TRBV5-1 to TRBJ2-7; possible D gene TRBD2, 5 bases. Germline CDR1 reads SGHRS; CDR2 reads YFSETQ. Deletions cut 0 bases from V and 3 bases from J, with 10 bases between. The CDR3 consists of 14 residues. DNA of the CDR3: TGCGCCAGCAGCTTGGCCGAACGGGGCTACGAGCAGTACTTC. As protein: CASSLAERGYEQYF.

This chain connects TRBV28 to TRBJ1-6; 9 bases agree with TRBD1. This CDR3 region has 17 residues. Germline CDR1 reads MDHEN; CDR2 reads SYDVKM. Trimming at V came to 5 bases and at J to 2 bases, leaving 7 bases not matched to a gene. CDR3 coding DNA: TGTGCCAGCAGTCCCCAACAGGGGGCCACCTATAATTCACCCCTCCACTTT. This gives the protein CASSPQQGATYNSPLHF. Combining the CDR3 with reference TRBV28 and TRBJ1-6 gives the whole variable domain DVKVTQSSRYLVKRTGEKVFLECVQDMDHENMFWYRQDPGLGLRLIYFSYDVKMKEKGDIPEGYSVSREKKERFSLILESASTNQTSMYLCASSPQQGATYNSPLHFGNGTRLTVT.

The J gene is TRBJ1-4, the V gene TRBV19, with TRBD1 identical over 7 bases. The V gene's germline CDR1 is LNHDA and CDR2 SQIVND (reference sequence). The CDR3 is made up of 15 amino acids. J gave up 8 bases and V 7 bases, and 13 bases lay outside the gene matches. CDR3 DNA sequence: TGTGCCAGTAATCGGAGGGGGCGGTATGAAGAAAAACTGTTTTTT. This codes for CASNRRGRYEEKLFF. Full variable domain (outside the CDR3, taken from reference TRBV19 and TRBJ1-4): DGGITQSPKYLFRKEGQNVTLSCEQNLNHDAMYWYRQDPGQGLRLIYYSQIVNDFQKGDIAEGYSVSREKKESFPLTVTSAQKNPTAFYLCASNRRGRYEEKLFFGSGTQLSVL.

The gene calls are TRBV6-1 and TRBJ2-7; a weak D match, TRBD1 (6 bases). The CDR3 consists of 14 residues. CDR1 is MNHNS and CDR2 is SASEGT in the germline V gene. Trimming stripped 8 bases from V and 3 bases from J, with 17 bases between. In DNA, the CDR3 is TGTGCCAGCGCTACAGGTGGGGGCGGCTACGAGCAGTACTTC. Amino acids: CASATGGGGYEQYF.

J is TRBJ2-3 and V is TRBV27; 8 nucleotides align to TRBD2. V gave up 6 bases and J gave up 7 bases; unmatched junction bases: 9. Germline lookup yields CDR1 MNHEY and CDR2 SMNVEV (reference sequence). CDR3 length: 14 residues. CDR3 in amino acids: CASSPGGPGNTQYF. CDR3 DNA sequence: TGTGCCAGCAGCCCGGGGGGGCCGGGTAATACGCAGTATTTT.

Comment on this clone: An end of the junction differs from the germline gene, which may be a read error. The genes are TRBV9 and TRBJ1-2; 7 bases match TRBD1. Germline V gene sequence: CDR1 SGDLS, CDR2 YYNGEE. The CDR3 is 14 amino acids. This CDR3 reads CASSQGEHPVRYPF. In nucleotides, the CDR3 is TGTGCCAGCAGTCAGGGGGAGCACCCAGTTCGCTACCCCTTC.

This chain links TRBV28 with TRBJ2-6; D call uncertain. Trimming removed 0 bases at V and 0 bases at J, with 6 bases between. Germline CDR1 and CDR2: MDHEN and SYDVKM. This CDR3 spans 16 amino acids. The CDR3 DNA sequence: TGTGCCAGCAGTTTATGGGGCCGCTCTGGGGCCAACGTCCTGACTTTC. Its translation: CASSLWGRSGANVLTF.

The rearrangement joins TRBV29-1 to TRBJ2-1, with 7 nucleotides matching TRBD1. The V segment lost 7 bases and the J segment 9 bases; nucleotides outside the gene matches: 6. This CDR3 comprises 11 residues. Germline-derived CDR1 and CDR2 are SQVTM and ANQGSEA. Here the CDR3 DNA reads TGCAGCGACCGGGACAGCGGTGAGCAGTTCTTC. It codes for CSDRDSGEQFF.

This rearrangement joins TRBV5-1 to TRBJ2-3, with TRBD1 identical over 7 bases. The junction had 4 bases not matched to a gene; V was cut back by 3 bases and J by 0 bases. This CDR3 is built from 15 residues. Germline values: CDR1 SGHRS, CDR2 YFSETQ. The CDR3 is CASSSRTGSTDTQYF. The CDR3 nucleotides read TGCGCCAGCAGCTCGCGGACAGGAAGCACAGATACGCAGTATTTT.

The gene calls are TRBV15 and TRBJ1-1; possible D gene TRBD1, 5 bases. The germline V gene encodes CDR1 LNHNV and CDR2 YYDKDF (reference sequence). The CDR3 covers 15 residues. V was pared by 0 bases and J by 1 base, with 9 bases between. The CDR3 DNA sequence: TGTGCCACCAGCAGAGAGCGGACACCGAACACTGAAGCTTTCTTT. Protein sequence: CATSRERTPNTEAFF.

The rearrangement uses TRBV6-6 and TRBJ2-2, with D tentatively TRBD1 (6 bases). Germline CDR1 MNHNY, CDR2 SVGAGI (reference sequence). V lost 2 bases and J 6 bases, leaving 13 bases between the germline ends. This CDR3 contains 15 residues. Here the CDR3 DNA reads TGTGCCAGCAGTTACGAACCAACAGGGCCCGGGGAGCTGTTTTTT. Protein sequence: CASSYEPTGPGELFF.

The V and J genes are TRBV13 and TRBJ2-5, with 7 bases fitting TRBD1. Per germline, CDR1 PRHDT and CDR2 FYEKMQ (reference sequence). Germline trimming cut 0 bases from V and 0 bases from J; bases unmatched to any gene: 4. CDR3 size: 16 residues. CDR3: CASSLGGGRYQETQYF. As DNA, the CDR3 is TGTGCCAGCAGCTTAGGAGGGGGCAGGTACCAAGAGACCCAGTACTTC. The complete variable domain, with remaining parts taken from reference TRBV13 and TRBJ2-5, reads AAGVIQSPRHLIKEKRETATLKCYPIPRHDTVYWYQQGPGQDPQFLISFYEKMQSDKGSIPDRFSAQQFSDYHSELNMSSLELGDSALYFCASSLGGGRYQETQYFGPGTRLLVL.

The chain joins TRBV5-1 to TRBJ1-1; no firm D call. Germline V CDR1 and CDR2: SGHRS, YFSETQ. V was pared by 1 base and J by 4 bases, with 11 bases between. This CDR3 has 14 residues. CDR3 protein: CASSLRHTLTEAFF. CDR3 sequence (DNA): TGCGCCAGCAGCTTGCGACACACTCTCACTGAAGCTTTCTTT.

CDR3 residues: CASSIRLSNEQFF. Written as DNA, the CDR3 is TGTGCCAGTAGTATCAGGCTTTCCAATGAGCAGTTCTTC. This chain links TRBV19 with TRBJ2-1; no clear D. The V gene lost 3 bases and the J gene lost 6 bases, with 9 bases spanning the gap. Per the germline V gene, CDR1 is LNHDA and CDR2 is SQIVND (reference sequence). This CDR3 spans 13 amino acids.

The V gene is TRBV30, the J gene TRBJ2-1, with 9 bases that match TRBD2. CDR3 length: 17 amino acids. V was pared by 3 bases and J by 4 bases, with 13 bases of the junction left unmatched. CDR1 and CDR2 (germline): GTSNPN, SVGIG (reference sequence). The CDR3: CAWRGRLAGVNYNEQFF. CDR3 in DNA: TGTGCCTGGAGAGGGAGGTTAGCGGGGGTGAATTACAATGAGCAGTTCTTC.

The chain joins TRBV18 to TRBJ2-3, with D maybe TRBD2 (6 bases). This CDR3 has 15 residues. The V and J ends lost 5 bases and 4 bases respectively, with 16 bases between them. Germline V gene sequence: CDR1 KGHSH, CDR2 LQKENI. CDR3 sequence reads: CASSALGSSADTQYF. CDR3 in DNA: TGTGCCAGCTCAGCCCTCGGGAGTTCAGCAGATACGCAGTATTTT.